This T cell receptor (beta chain) is from a study of CXCR3-negative and CXCR3-positive naive CD8 T cells. Regarding the study as a whole: Sequencing showed both naive subsets with comparably high diversity, and memory CD8+ cells much lower. Naive subsets expressed similar surface CD5; TRB CDR3 features served to infer TCR strength. CXCR3-positive naive cells had TRB CDR3s that were more hydrophobic than CXCR3-negative naive cells had. Naive cells that were CXCR3-negative or CXCR3-positive used TRBV-TRBJ genes alike, while memory cells diverged.

CDR1 is MNHEY, CDR2 SVGAGI, per germline. This CDR3 comprises 14 residues. Details on this clonotype: Its antigen is unidentified.

All TRB cDNA libraries came from 5' RACE performed with UMI labels. From its re-call of the 5' RACE reads, TCRdb lists each CDR3 protein once, without DNA. The specimen's table records about 120,000 distinct CDR3 sequences. The sequence came from a human donor in good health. Some clones in this sample may be carry-over from other donors' samples. This chain joins TRBV6-5 and TRBJ2-7; checking the TCRdb D call of TRBD2 is not possible without DNA. Sequenced material: naive CXCR3- CD8+ T cells from blood. Documented subset: CD45RO-CCR7+CD27+CD95- naive CD8+ T cells lacking CXCR3 (TNR3-). The CDR3 here is CASSLPGPPGEQYF.